A single sample is the source of the 21 T cell receptor beta chains below, sequenced in a study of beta chain features in type 1 diabetes. General study points: Moderately but significantly shorter TCRB CDR3s were found in Type 1 diabetes patients in all four CD4+ subsets.

Antigen specificity for these receptors is unknown. TCRB transcripts that were expressed got sequenced, as all of the isolated RNA had been reverse transcribed. The data were produced by immunoSEQ multiplex PCR, yet TCRdb's version contains in-frame clones alone and is incomplete. The data hold 130,000 or so clones, with roughly 10% observed a single time. Sequenced: central memory CD4+ T cells from blood. The receptors derive from a man younger than 40 with type 1 diabetes.

The V and J genes are TRBV9 and TRBJ2-4, with TRBD2 matching over 13 bases. This CDR3 spans 15 amino acids. V lost 0 bases and J lost 7; bases outside the gene matches: 1. The germline gives CDR1 SGDLS, CDR2 YYNGEE. CDR3 DNA: TGTGCCAGCAGCGTAGCGGGACTAGCGGGGAACATTCAGTACTTC. This translates into CASSVAGLAGNIQYF. Full variable domain (rest looked up from reference TRBV9 and TRBJ2-4): DSGVTQTPKHLITATGQRVTLRCSPRSGDLSVYWYQQSLDQGLQFLIQYYNGEERAKGNILERFSAQQFPDLHSELNLSSLELGDSALYFCASSVAGLAGNIQYFGAGTRLSVL.

V gene TRBV29-1 combines with J gene TRBJ2-7, with 8 bases matching TRBD2. CDR3 length equals 12 residues. Germline V gene sequence: CDR1 SQVTM, CDR2 ANQGSEA. Unmatched junction bases numbered 8, after V lost 7 bases and J lost 6 bases. As DNA, the CDR3 is TGCAGCGCGGGGGGGGGTCGTGGCGAGCAGTACTTC. As protein: CSAGGGRGEQYF.

The V call is TRBV27, the J call TRBJ2-5; 10 bases align to TRBD1. V was clipped by 10 bases and J by 4 bases; unmatched bases: 3. The CDR3 contains 12 residues. CDR1 and CDR2 (germline): MNHEY, SMNVEV (reference sequence). The CDR3 nucleotides read TGTGCCACCCGGACAGGGGGAGAGACCCAGTACTTC. Protein product: CATRTGGETQYF.

This clone was counted a few times. The CDR3 DNA is TGTGCCAGCAGCTCCTATGAGAATCAGCCCCAGCATTTT. It translates to CASSSYENQPQHF. The V call is TRBV11-2, the J call TRBJ1-5, with unresolved D. V lost 4 bases and J lost 4, with 8 bases in between. Germline CDR1 is SGHAT and CDR2 is FQNNGV. The CDR3 consists of 13 residues.

This chain links TRBV28 with TRBJ2-5, with D perhaps TRBD2 (6 bases). Germline values: CDR1 MDHEN, CDR2 SYDVKM. CDR3 length: 11 residues. V lost 7 bases to trimming and J lost 5 bases, with 8 bases between them. CDR3 sequence reads: CASILAETQYF. The CDR3 DNA follows: TGTGCCAGCATCCTAGCGGAGACCCAGTACTTC.

This clone was counted a few times. J is TRBJ1-2 and V is TRBV28; 10 bases map to TRBD1. This CDR3 is built from 14 residues. Germline loops: CDR1 MDHEN, CDR2 SYDVKM. V lost 6 bases to trimming and J lost 3 bases; unmatched junction nucleotides: 4. CDR3 nucleotide sequence: TGTGCCAGCAGGCCGGGACAGGGGTACTATGGCTACACCTTC. As protein: CASRPGQGYYGYTF.

CDR3 region: CAWSAPGRETQYF. For the CDR3, the DNA is TGTGCCTGGAGCGCCCCCGGTCGGGAGACCCAGTACTTC. The V call is TRBV30, the J call TRBJ2-5; D gene unclear. There are 13 residues in the CDR3. V lost 3 bases, J lost 5 bases, and 13 bases lay in between. Germline V gene sequence: CDR1 GTSNPN, CDR2 SVGIG (reference sequence).

This clone was counted between two and nine times. This chain uses TRBV29-1 with TRBJ2-1; the D gene is possibly TRBD1 (6 bases). Germline CDR1 and CDR2: SQVTM and ANQGSEA. The CDR3 runs 10 residues. V was cut by 7 bases and J by 12 bases, with 13 bases left in between. Here the CDR3 reads CSAQGRGQFF. In nucleotides, the CDR3 is TGCAGCGCCCAAGGCAGGGGGCAGTTCTTC.

V gene TRBV6-1 combines with J gene TRBJ2-7, with D tentatively TRBD1 (5 bases). The CDR3 is 13 residues long. Germline V gene sequence: CDR1 MNHNS, CDR2 SASEGT. Trimming removed 5 bases at V and 0 bases at J, with 8 bases between. The CDR3: CASSSGRSYEQYF. The CDR3 DNA is TGTGCCAGCAGTTCAGGGCGCTCCTACGAGCAGTACTTC.

This clone was counted only a few times. The V call is TRBV2, the J call TRBJ2-6; perhaps TRBD1 as D (6 bases). Germline CDR1 SNHLY, CDR2 FYNNEI. Trimming took off 7 bases at V and 0 bases at J, with 13 bases between the two ends. This CDR3 contains 16 residues. CDR3 sequence reads: CASNPGQLSGANVLTF. The CDR3 DNA is TGTGCCAGCAATCCCGGACAGCTCTCTGGGGCCAACGTCCTGACTTTC.

This chain joins TRBV28 and TRBJ2-6; TRBD1 might be the D (6 bases). Germline V lookup: CDR1 MDHEN, CDR2 SYDVKM. The germline V and J ends were trimmed by 1 base and 4 bases, with 14 bases remaining between them. This CDR3 is 17 amino acids long. The CDR3 DNA follows: TGTGCCAGCAGTTTATCGGGAAACAGGGCCGGGGCCAACGTCCTGACTTTC. It yields the protein CASSLSGNRAGANVLTF.

The V call is TRBV6-5, the J call TRBJ1-2; TRBD1 matches 7 bases. CDR3 length: 14 residues. The germline V gene encodes CDR1 MNHEY and CDR2 SVGAGI. V lost 6 bases to trimming and J lost 1 base; unmatched junction nucleotides: 5. CDR3 protein: CASSADRDNYGYTF. The CDR3 DNA sequence: TGTGCCAGCAGCGCCGACAGGGATAACTATGGCTACACCTTC.

This clone occurred a few times. J is TRBJ1-6 and V is TRBV7-8, with D perhaps TRBD1 (5 bases). The length of the CDR3 is 16 residues. Germline lookup yields CDR1 SGHVS and CDR2 FQNEAQ. Trimming took off 4 bases at V and 5 bases at J, with 15 bases between the two ends. The CDR3 reads CASSSWGGSNNSPLHF. Here the CDR3 DNA reads TGTGCCAGCAGCTCCTGGGGGGGTAGTAATAATTCACCCCTCCACTTT. Combining the CDR3 with reference TRBV7-8 and TRBJ1-6 gives the whole variable domain GAGVSQSPRYKVAKRGQDVALRCDPISGHVSLFWYQQALGQGPEFLTYFQNEAQLDKSGLPSDRFFAERPEGSVSTLKIQRTQQEDSAVYLCASSSWGGSNNSPLHFGNGTRLTVT.

In its sample, this clone was seen a few times. The genes are TRBV2 and TRBJ2-7, with 7 bases fitting TRBD1. V lost 4 bases to trimming and J lost 4 bases; unmatched junction nucleotides: 7. The CDR3 is 14 residues long. From germline, CDR1 is SNHLY and CDR2 FYNNEI. CDR3 coding DNA: TGTGCCAGCAGTGGACAGGGCCCATTTTACGAGCAGTACTTC. As protein: CASSGQGPFYEQYF.

This clone was picked up a small number of times. This same CDR3 is encoded by further DNA sequences in the sample. Here the CDR3 reads CASSHSGGSYNEQFF. The DNA of the CDR3 is TGTGCCAGCAGCCACAGCGGGGGGTCCTACAATGAGCAGTTCTTC. V gene TRBV5-4 combines with J gene TRBJ2-1, with TRBD2 matching 9 bases. Trimming cost V 4 bases and J 1 base; bases outside gene matches: 3. The CDR3 runs to 15 residues. Germline CDR1 and CDR2: SGHNT and YYREEE (reference sequence).

V gene TRBV7-2 combines with J gene TRBJ2-3; maybe TRBD2 (5 bases). The germline V gene has CDR1 SGHTA and CDR2 FQGNSA. The CDR3 sequence is 15 residues long. Trimming took 4 bases from V and 0 from J, leaving 11 bases between them. The CDR3 DNA is TGTGCCAGCAGCTCTGACTACCTTAGCACAGATACGCAGTATTTT. Encoded protein: CASSSDYLSTDTQYF.

This clone turned up a few times. The chain recombines TRBV19 with TRBJ1-1; D gene ambiguous. The V end lost 11 bases, the J end lost 4 bases, and 17 bases lay between the germline ends. The CDR3 is 13 residues long. Germline V gene data show CDR1 as LNHDA and CDR2 as SQIVND (reference sequence). CDR3: CAGSDGVGTEAFF. The DNA of the CDR3 is TGTGCCGGATCTGACGGAGTGGGCACTGAAGCTTTCTTT.

This chain uses TRBV4-3 with TRBJ2-3; D is perhaps TRBD1 (5 bases). Trimming pared 0 bases from V and 1 base from J, leaving 5 bases between. This CDR3 has 14 residues. Germline CDR1 is LGHNA and CDR2 is YSLEER. CDR3: CASSQEQGTDTQYF. As DNA, the CDR3 is TGCGCCAGCAGCCAAGAACAGGGCACAGATACGCAGTATTTT.

This clone has a handful of counts. For the CDR3, the DNA is TGTGCCAGCAGTGATCTCGACAGGTTCGTCTATGGCTACACCTTC. This sequence encodes CASSDLDRFVYGYTF. This sequence joins TRBV2 and TRBJ1-2; D possibly corresponds to TRBD1 (6 bases). There are 15 residues in the CDR3. Germline loops: CDR1 SNHLY, CDR2 FYNNEI. The germline V and J ends were trimmed by 3 bases and 4 bases, with 15 bases remaining between them.

Comments on this clone: The sample holds other DNA sequences that translate to the same CDR3. The chain carries TRBV5-4 and TRBJ2-5; no clear D gene. V was cut by 0 bases and J by 2 bases, with 8 bases left in between. Germline V gives CDR1 SGHNT, CDR2 YYREEE (reference sequence). This CDR3 contains 14 residues. The CDR3 nucleotides read TGTGCCAGCAGCTTGGCATCCAGACAAGAGACCCAGTACTTC. Its translation: CASSLASRQETQYF.

The J gene is TRBJ2-5, the V gene TRBV7-9, with 9 bases fitting TRBD2. After removal of 4 bases from V and 4 bases from J, the junction contained 7 bases not matched to a gene. This CDR3 has 15 amino acids. Germline V CDR1 and CDR2: SEHNR, FQNEAQ (reference sequence). The CDR3 DNA reads as TGTGCCAGCAGCTCGGGACTAGCCGAGACAGAGACCCAGTACTTC. Amino acids: CASSSGLAETETQYF. Full variable domain (outside the CDR3, taken from reference TRBV7-9 and TRBJ2-5): DTGVSQNPRHKITKRGQNVTFRCDPISEHNRLYWYRQTLGQGPEFLTYFQNEAQLEKSRLLSDRFSAERPKGSFSTLEIQRTEQGDSAMYLCASSSGLAETETQYFGPGTRLLVL.